This TCR beta chain was sequenced during a study of glioma-infiltrating T cells. Study results and caveats: Tissue and blood shared very few CDR3 sequences.

A note on this clonotype: As yet, its antigen is unknown. A much larger clone sits a single nucleotide away, making a read error possible.

CDR1 and CDR2 (germline): LGHDT, YNNKEL (reference sequence). This CDR3 has 11 residues. Between the trimmed V and J ends, which lost 3 bases and 13 bases, there was a span of 10 bases. Amplification of TCR alpha and beta CDR3 regions from RNA used iRepertoire nested multiplex PCR. TCRdb reprocessed the multiplex PCR reads with MiXCR, giving one entry per CDR3 protein. The sample has some 160,000 distinct CDR3 sequences; about 46% are singletons. The sequence was collected from a human donor with low-grade glioma or glioblastoma, undergoing nonglioma brain surgery, or in good health (not recorded which). Sequencing was performed on glioma tissue, nonneoplastic brain tissue, or PBMCs (not recorded which). The chain has TRBV3-1 and TRBJ2-1; D gene uncertain. This CDR3 is CASSHQETQFF. The CDR3 nucleotides read TGTGCCAGCAGCCATCAAGAGACCCAGTTCTTC.